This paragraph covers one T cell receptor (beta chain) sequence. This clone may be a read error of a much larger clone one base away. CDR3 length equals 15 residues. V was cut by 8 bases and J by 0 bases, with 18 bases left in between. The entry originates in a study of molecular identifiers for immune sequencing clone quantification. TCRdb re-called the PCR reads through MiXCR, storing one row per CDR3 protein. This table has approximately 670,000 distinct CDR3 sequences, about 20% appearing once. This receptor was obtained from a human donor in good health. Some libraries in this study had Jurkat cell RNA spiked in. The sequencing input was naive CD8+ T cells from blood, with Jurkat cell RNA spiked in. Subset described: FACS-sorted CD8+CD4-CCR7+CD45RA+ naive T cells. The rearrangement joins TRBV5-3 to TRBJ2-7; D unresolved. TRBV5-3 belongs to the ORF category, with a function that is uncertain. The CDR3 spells CASISELIISYEQYF. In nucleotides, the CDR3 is TGTGCCAGCATCAGCGAGCTGATCATCTCCTACGAGCAGTACTTC.